This is a list of T cell receptor beta chains from one sample in a study of T cell responses to AZD1222 COVID-19 vaccine. Clones were read by immunoSEQ multiplex PCR, and TCRdb kept only the in-frame ones, dropping some. This sample has 110,000 to 150,000 clones; around nine tenths occur once, and the top ten carry approximately 1.7%. The material was peripheral blood, obtained on day 0 of AZD1222 vaccination. These receptors were taken from an adult in good health. CDR3s include the opening cysteine and the closing phenylalanine or tryptophan. D genes are given only for firm matches. Clone size is not always given. Where it is, it says once, few, many or a class for expanded clones.

V	D	J	size	DNA	CDR3
TRBV2	.	TRBJ2-5	.	TGTGCCAGCAGTGAAGCTGCCGAGACCCAGTACTTC	CASSEAAETQYF
TRBV11-3	.	TRBJ1-1	.	TGTGCCAGCAGCATAGGGGGGGACACCGAAGCTTTCTTT	CASSIGGDTEAFF
TRBV11-2	TRBD2	TRBJ2-1	.	TGTGCCAGTCGGACTAGCCGAATTTCGTACAATGAGCAGTTCTTC	CASRTSRISYNEQFF
TRBV12-3/TRBV12-4	.	TRBJ1-4	.	TGTGCCAGCAGTTCGGGTAATGAAAAACTGTTTTTT	CASSSGNEKLFF
TRBV10-2	.	TRBJ2-7	.	TGCGCCAGCAGTGACCAGGGGTGGGACTACGAGCAGTACTTC	CASSDQGWDYEQYF
TRBV29-1	TRBD2	TRBJ2-7	.	TGCAGCGTGCGGACTAGCGGGAGGGGTGAGCAGTACTTC	CSVRTSGRGEQYF
TRBV6-5	.	TRBJ2-5	.	TGTGCCAGCAGCCTGGGAAGTGAGACCCAGTACTTC	CASSLGSETQYF
TRBV18	.	TRBJ1-1	.	TGTGCCAGCTCACCTCTCGGATGGGTGAACACTGAAGCTTTCTTT	CASSPLGWVNTEAFF
TRBV6-2/TRBV6-3	.	TRBJ1-2	.	TGTGCCAGCAGCGACTACAAGGTCCTTTCTTGGTCCTATGGCTACACCTTC	CASSDYKVLSWSYGYTF
TRBV11-3	TRBD2	TRBJ2-7	.	TGTGCCAGCTCAGCGGGAGGTGTCGAGCAGTACTTC	CASSAGGVEQYF
TRBV28	.	TRBJ1-1	.	TGTGCCAGCAGCGAAGGGAACACTGAAGCTTTCTTT	CASSEGNTEAFF
TRBV25-1	.	TRBJ1-5	.	TGTGCCAGCAGTAAACAGGGAAATCAGCCCCAGCATTTT	CASSKQGNQPQHF
TRBV30	.	TRBJ1-2	.	TGTGCCTGGAGTCGGGACCGACCTTATGGCTACACCTTC	CAWSRDRPYGYTF
TRBV19	TRBD1	TRBJ1-6	once	TGTGCCAGTAGCCTCCGGGACAGTGGCTCACCCCTCCACTTT	CASSLRDSGSPLHF
TRBV5-4	TRBD1	TRBJ1-4	.	TGTGCCAGCAGCCAGGGACAGGGGGCTTGGGCAACTAATGAAAAACTGTTTTTT	CASSQGQGAWATNEKLFF
TRBV19	TRBD1	TRBJ1-4	.	TGTGCCAGTAGTACCCCTTGGACAGGGAAGGGTGAAAAACTGTTTTTT	CASSTPWTGKGEKLFF
TRBV7-3	.	TRBJ2-1	.	TGTGCCAGCAGCTTAGCGAATAACTACAATGAGCAGTTCTTC	CASSLANNYNEQFF
TRBV11-2	TRBD1	TRBJ2-7	once	TGTGCCAGCAGCAAAGGAGCATTGGGGGACAGGAGCTACGAGCAGTACTTC	CASSKGALGDRSYEQYF
TRBV10-3	.	TRBJ2-7	.	TGTGCCATCGGGACTCCCTACGAGCAGTACTTC	CAIGTPYEQYF
TRBV6-5	.	TRBJ1-3	.	TGTGCCAGCAGTTTGGGGGACCCCTCTGGAAACACCATATATTTT	CASSLGDPSGNTIYF
TRBV10-3	.	TRBJ1-5	.	TGTGCCATCAACGGAGGAGAAGGCAATCAGCCCCAGCATTTT	CAINGGEGNQPQHF
TRBV5-1	.	TRBJ2-5	.	TGCGCCAGCAGCGGCCAAGACGTGGAGACCCAGTACTTC	CASSGQDVETQYF
TRBV2	.	TRBJ2-7	.	TGTGCCAGCAGTCGGCGGGCCCGCGAGCAGTACTTC	CASSRRAREQYF
TRBV5-1	.	TRBJ1-3	.	TGCGCCAGCAGCTTGCCGACAGCCTCTGGAAACACCATATATTTT	CASSLPTASGNTIYF
TRBV25-1	.	TRBJ2-1	.	TGTGCCAGCAGTGACCCGATCTACAATGAGCAGTTCTTC	CASSDPIYNEQFF
TRBV5-4	TRBD1	TRBJ1-6	.	TGTGCCAGCAGCCACGGGACAGAGAATTCACCCCTCCACTTT	CASSHGTENSPLHF